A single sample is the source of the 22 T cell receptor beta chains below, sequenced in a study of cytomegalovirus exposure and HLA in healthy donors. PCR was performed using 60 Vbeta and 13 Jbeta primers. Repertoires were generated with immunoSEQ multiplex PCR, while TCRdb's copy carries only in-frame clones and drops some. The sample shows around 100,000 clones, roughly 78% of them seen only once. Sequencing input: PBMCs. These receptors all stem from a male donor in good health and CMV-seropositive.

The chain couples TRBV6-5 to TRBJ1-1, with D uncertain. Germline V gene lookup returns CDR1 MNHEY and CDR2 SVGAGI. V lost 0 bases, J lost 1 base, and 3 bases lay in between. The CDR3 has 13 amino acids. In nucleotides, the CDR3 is TGTGCCAGCAGTTACTCCCAGAACACTGAAGCTTTCTTT. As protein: CASSYSQNTEAFF.

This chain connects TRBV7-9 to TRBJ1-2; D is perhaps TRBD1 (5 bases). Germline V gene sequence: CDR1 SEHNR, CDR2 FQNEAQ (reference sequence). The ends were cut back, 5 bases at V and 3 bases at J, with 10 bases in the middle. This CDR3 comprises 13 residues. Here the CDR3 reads CASSGKGDYGYTF. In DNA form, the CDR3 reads TGTGCCAGCAGCGGAAAAGGGGACTATGGCTACACCTTC.

CDR3 amino acids: CASSLSWGGRDNQPQHF. The CDR3 coding sequence is TGCGCCAGCAGCTTGAGTTGGGGGGGTAGGGACAATCAGCCCCAGCATTTT. This chain uses TRBV5-1 with TRBJ1-5; tentative D call: TRBD1 (5 bases). The CDR3 is 17 amino acids. Deletions cut 1 base from V and 3 bases from J, with 17 bases between. Looked up from germline, CDR1 is SGHRS and CDR2 is YFSETQ.

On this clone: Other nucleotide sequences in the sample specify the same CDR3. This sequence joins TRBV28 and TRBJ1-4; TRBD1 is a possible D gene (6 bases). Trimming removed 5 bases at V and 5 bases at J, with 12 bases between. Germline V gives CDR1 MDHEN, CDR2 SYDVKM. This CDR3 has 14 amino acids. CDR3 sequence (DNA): TGTGCCAGCAGTCTACAGGGAGCCAATGAAAAACTGTTTTTT. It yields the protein CASSLQGANEKLFF.

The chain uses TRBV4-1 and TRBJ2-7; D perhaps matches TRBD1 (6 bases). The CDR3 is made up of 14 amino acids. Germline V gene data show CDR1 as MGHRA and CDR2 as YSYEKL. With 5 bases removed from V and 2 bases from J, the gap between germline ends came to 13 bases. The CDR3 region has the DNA TGCGCCAGCAGCGCAGGGGCGCGAGCCTACGAGCAGTACTTC. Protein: CASSAGARAYEQYF.

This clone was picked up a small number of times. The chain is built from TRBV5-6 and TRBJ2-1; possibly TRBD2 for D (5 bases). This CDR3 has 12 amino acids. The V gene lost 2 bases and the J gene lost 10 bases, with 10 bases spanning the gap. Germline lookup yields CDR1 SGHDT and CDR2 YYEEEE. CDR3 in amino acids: CASSLLGGEQFF. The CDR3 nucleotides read TGTGCCAGCAGCTTATTGGGCGGGGAGCAGTTCTTC.

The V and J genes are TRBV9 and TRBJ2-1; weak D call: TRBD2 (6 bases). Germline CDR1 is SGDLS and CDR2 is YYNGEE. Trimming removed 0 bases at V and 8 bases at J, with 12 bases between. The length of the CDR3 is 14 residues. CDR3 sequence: CASSVGLASDEQFF. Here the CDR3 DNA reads TGTGCCAGCAGCGTAGGACTGGCTAGCGATGAGCAGTTCTTC.

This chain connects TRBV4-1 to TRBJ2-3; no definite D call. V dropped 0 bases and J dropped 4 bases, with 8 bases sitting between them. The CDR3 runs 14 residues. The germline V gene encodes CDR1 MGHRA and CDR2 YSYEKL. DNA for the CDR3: TGCGCCAGCAGCCAAGAGTGGGCCGCAGATACGCAGTATTTT. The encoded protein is CASSQEWAADTQYF.

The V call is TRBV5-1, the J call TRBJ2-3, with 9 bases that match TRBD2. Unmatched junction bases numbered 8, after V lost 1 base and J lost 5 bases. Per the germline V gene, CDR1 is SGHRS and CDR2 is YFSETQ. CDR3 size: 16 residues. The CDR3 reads CASSLPGTSRRDTQYF. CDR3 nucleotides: TGCGCCAGCAGCTTGCCCGGGACTAGCCGTAGAGATACGCAGTATTTT.

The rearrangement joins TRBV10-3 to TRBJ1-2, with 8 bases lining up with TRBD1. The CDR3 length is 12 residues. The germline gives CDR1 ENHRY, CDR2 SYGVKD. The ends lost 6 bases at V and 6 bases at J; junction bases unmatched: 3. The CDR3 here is CAIRGQADGYTF. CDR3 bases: TGTGCCATCAGGGGACAGGCGGATGGCTACACCTTC.

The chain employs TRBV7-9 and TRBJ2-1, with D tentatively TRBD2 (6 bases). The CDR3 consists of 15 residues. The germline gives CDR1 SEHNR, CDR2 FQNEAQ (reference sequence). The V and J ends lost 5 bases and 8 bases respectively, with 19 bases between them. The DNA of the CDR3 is TGTGCCAGCAGCCCCCACTCGGGACTCGGGGATGAGCAGTTCTTC. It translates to CASSPHSGLGDEQFF.

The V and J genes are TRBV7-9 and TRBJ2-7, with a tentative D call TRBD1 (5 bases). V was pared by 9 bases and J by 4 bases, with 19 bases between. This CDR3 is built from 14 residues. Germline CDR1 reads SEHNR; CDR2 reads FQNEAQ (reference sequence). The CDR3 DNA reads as TGTGCCAGTCAAGACAGTTCTTGGAGTTACGAGCAGTACTTC. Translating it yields CASQDSSWSYEQYF.

For the CDR3, the DNA is TGTGCCAGCAGCCAAGAACTAGCGGGCCTCGTTCCGGAGACCCAGTACTTC. The encoded protein is CASSQELAGLVPETQYF. V gene TRBV4-2 combines with J gene TRBJ2-5, with 9 bases fitting TRBD2. The CDR3 length is 17 residues. CDR1 and CDR2 (germline): LGHNA, YNFKEQ. Trimming removed 0 bases from V and 5 bases from J; junction bases left unmatched: 10.

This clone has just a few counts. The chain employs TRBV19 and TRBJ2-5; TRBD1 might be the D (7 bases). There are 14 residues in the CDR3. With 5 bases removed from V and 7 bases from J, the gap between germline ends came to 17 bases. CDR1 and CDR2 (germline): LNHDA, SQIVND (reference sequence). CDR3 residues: CASSPPGGPGTQYF. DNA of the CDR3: TGTGCCAGTAGTCCCCCAGGGGGGCCCGGGACCCAGTACTTC. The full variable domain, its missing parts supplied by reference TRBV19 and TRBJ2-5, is DGGITQSPKYLFRKEGQNVTLSCEQNLNHDAMYWYRQDPGQGLRLIYYSQIVNDFQKGDIAEGYSVSREKKESFPLTVTSAQKNPTAFYLCASSPPGGPGTQYFGPGTRLLVL.

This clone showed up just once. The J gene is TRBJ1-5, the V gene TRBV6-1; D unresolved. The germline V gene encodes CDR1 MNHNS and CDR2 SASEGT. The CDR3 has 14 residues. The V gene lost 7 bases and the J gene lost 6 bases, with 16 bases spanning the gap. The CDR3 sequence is CASKVAGNGQPQHF. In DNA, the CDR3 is TGTGCCAGCAAGGTAGCCGGGAATGGTCAGCCCCAGCATTTT.

The CDR3: CAWSVVEAEEPQHF. CDR3 bases: TGTGCCTGGAGTGTAGTGGAGGCCGAGGAGCCCCAGCATTTT. The V and J genes are TRBV30 and TRBJ1-5; D gene ambiguous. Trimming took off 0 bases at V and 8 bases at J, with 14 bases between the two ends. CDR1 is GTSNPN, CDR2 SVGIG, per germline (reference sequence). This CDR3 spans 14 amino acids.

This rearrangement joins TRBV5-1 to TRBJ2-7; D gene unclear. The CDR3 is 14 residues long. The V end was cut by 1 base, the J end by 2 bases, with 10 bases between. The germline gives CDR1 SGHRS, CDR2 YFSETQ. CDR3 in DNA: TGCGCCAGCAGCTTGACGACGACAACCTACGAGCAGTACTTC. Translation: CASSLTTTTYEQYF.

The CDR3 region is CASSPGLAGGEQYF. CDR3 coding DNA: TGTGCCAGCAGTCCCGGACTAGCGGGAGGGGAGCAGTACTTC. The chain recombines TRBV28 with TRBJ2-7, with TRBD2 identical over 15 bases. The V gene end was trimmed by 5 bases and the J gene end by 7 bases; junction bases not matched to a gene: 3. The germline gives CDR1 MDHEN, CDR2 SYDVKM. The CDR3 loop spans 14 amino acids.

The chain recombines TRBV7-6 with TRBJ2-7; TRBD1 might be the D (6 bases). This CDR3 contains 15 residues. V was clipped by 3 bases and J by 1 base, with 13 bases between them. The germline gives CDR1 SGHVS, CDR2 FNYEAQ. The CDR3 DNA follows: TGTGCCAGCAGCTTCTCCTTACAGGGTTCCTACGAGCAGTACTTC. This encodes CASSFSLQGSYEQYF.

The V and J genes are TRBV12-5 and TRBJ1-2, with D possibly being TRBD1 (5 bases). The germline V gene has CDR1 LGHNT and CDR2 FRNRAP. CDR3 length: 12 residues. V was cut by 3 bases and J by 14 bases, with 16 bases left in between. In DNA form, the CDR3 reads TGTGCTAGTGGTTTATTGGGGGGATTAGTGACCTTC. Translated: CASGLLGGLVTF.

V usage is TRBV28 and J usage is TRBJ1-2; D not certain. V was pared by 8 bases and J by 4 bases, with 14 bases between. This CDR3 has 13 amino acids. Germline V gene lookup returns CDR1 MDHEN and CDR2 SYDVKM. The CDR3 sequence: CASQTSSSYGYTF. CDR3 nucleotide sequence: TGTGCCAGCCAGACCTCGTCTAGCTATGGCTACACCTTC.

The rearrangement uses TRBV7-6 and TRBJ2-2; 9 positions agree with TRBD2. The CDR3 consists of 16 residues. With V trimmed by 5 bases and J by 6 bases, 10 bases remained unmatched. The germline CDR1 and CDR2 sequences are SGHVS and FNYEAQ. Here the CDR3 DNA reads TGTGCCAGCAGCGCAAGCGGGAGGCCCCGCCCCGGGGAGCTGTTTTTT. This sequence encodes CASSASGRPRPGELFF.